These 14 T cell receptor beta chains were all obtained from the same sample, sequenced in a study of blood T cell repertoires in COVID-19. The data were produced by immunoSEQ multiplex PCR, yet TCRdb's version contains in-frame clones alone and is incomplete. The sample records about 380,000 clones, about 85% being singletons. The sequencing sample was made of peripheral blood. Receptors originate from a woman between 18 and 29 years old with acute or convalescent COVID-19.

The CDR3 is CASSLDRGEHGYTF. The CDR3 nucleotides read TGTGCCAGCAGCTTAGACAGGGGGGAACATGGCTACACCTTC. The rearrangement links TRBV7-3 to TRBJ1-2, with 9 bases matching TRBD1. This CDR3 has 14 amino acids. In germline, CDR1 is SGHTA, CDR2 FQGTGA. V dropped 2 bases and J dropped 6; count of bases not matched to a gene: 4.

The chain links TRBV6-5 to TRBJ2-7; D is unclear. Germline V gene data show CDR1 as MNHEY and CDR2 as SVGAGI. There are 11 residues in the CDR3. The V gene lost 7 bases and the J gene lost 5 bases, with 9 bases spanning the gap. The CDR3 DNA sequence: TGTGCCAGCAATCCTACCCACGAGCAGTACTTC. Translation: CASNPTHEQYF.

The rearrangement links TRBV6-2 or TRBV6-3 to TRBJ2-2, with 14 bases fitting TRBD2. CDR1 is MNHEY and CDR2 is SVGEGT in the germline V gene. V shed 5 bases and J 7 bases; nucleotides not matched to a gene: 15. CDR3 length: 19 residues. CDR3 in amino acids: CASSTLRGLAGARNGELFF. The CDR3 nucleotides are TGTGCCAGCAGTACGCTCCGGGGACTAGCGGGGGCCCGGAACGGGGAGCTGTTTTTT.

The V gene is TRBV29-1, the J gene TRBJ2-7; 16 positions agree with TRBD2. V lost 7 bases, J lost 2 bases, and 8 bases stayed unmatched. CDR3 size: 16 residues. The germline CDR1 and CDR2 sequences are SQVTM and ANQGSEA. The CDR3 sequence: CSARGTSGRATYEQYF. The DNA for the CDR3 is TGCAGCGCGCGAGGGACTAGCGGGAGGGCCACCTACGAGCAGTACTTC.

V gene TRBV14 combines with J gene TRBJ2-1; TRBD2 matches at 7 bases. CDR3 length equals 16 residues. Germline V gene lookup returns CDR1 SGHDN and CDR2 FVKESK. V lost 7 bases to trimming and J lost 6 bases; unmatched junction nucleotides: 15. The CDR3 coding sequence is TGTGCCAGCACCCTGCACCCGGGACTATACGTCAATGAGCAGTTCTTC. It codes for CASTLHPGLYVNEQFF.

The chain employs TRBV7-8 and TRBJ2-3; no reliable D call. This CDR3 is built from 12 residues. V was cut by 4 bases and J by 4 bases, with 6 bases left in between. Germline V lookup: CDR1 SGHVS, CDR2 FQNEAQ. The CDR3 protein is CASSSFPDTQYF. CDR3 nucleotide sequence: TGTGCCAGCAGCTCATTCCCAGATACGCAGTATTTT.

The gene calls are TRBV9 and TRBJ1-3; a weak D match, TRBD1 (5 bases). Trimming pared 3 bases from V and 8 bases from J, leaving 9 bases between. Per germline, CDR1 SGDLS and CDR2 YYNGEE. This CDR3 is built from 12 residues. Written as DNA, the CDR3 is TGTGCCAGCAGCGCGTCGGGGGACACCATATATTTT. Translating it yields CASSASGDTIYF.

CDR3 amino acids: CASSLPTSGGRGEAENIQYF. The CDR3 DNA follows: TGTGCCAGCAGTTTACCTACGTCAGGGGGCAGGGGCGAGGCGGAAAACATTCAGTACTTC. The V gene is TRBV28, the J gene TRBJ2-4, with 8 bases aligning to TRBD1. Germline V gives CDR1 MDHEN, CDR2 SYDVKM. The CDR3 loop spans 20 amino acids. Trimming removed 2 bases from V and 5 bases from J; junction bases left unmatched: 20.

CDR3 sequence reads: CATRPQGLTGELFF. Written as DNA, the CDR3 is TGTGCCACCCGCCCGCAGGGGCTAACCGGGGAGCTGTTTTTT. The chain recombines TRBV28 with TRBJ2-2; a weak D match, TRBD1 (6 bases). Germline values: CDR1 MDHEN, CDR2 SYDVKM. The CDR3 extends over 14 amino acids. Trimming pared 10 bases from V and 5 bases from J, leaving 17 bases between.

The V call is TRBV3-1 (or the pseudogene TRBV3-2), the J call TRBJ1-5, with a weak D call TRBD1 (6 bases). The CDR3 has 14 residues. Germline V gives CDR1 LGHDT, CDR2 YNNKEL (reference sequence). Trimming removed 0 bases at V and 7 bases at J, with 10 bases between. The CDR3 region has the DNA TGTGCCAGCAGCCAAGATACAGGGAGCCAGCCCCAGCATTTT. Translating gives CASSQDTGSQPQHF.

This clone was detected a few times. CDR3 sequence (DNA): TGCGCCAGCAGCTTGCCTTCTAGCGGGATATTCCTATCCTCCTACGAGCAGTACTTC. Its translation: CASSLPSSGIFLSSYEQYF. V is TRBV5-1 and J is TRBJ2-7, with TRBD2 matching 9 bases. The trim removed 1 base at V and 0 bases at J, leaving 14 bases unmatched. The length of the CDR3 is 19 residues. From germline, CDR1 is SGHRS and CDR2 YFSETQ.

This rearrangement joins TRBV6-2 or TRBV6-3 to TRBJ2-5, with a weak D call TRBD2 (6 bases). The CDR3 runs to 15 residues. V was cut by 0 bases and J by 4 bases, with 12 bases left in between. CDR1 and CDR2 from the germline V gene are MNHEY and SVGEGT. CDR3 amino acids: CASSYSGLLGETQYF. CDR3 nucleotides: TGTGCCAGCAGTTACTCGGGACTTTTGGGAGAGACCCAGTACTTC.

The chain joins TRBV28 to TRBJ2-2; tentatively, D is TRBD1 (5 bases). Germline V gene data show CDR1 as MDHEN and CDR2 as SYDVKM. V was clipped by 3 bases and J by 1 base, with 6 bases between them. The CDR3 totals 14 residues. Here the CDR3 reads CASSLGLNTGELFF. The CDR3 nucleotides are TGTGCCAGCAGTTTGGGGCTGAACACCGGGGAGCTGTTTTTT.

This clone has just one count. The chain combines TRBV3-1 (or the pseudogene TRBV3-2) with TRBJ2-3; D remains unclear. Germline CDR1 and CDR2: LGHDT and YNNKEL (reference sequence). V was clipped by 0 bases and J by 6 bases, with 4 bases between them. This CDR3 comprises 12 residues. The CDR3 DNA is TGTGCCAGCAGCCAAGACGAGGATACGCAGTATTTT. Its protein is CASSQDEDTQYF.